The 26 T cell receptor beta chains presented below share a single source sample, sequenced in a study of T cell repertoires in cytomegalovirus infection. The antigens these receptors bind are not known. TCRdb used MiXCR to reprocess the reads, holding one entry per CDR3 protein. The sample lists 650,000 to 900,000 distinct CDR3 sequences; 29% were seen once. Sequenced material: cultured CD8+ T cells from PBMCs, taken from culture after CMV antigen stimulation. The receptors shown here come from a human donor in good health (CMV status not recorded). Some clones in this sample may be carry-over from other donors' samples.

The V and J genes are TRBV7-9 and TRBJ2-3, with D perhaps matching TRBD2 (5 bases). Trimming pared 2 bases from V and 2 bases from J, leaving 20 bases between. CDR1 is SEHNR, CDR2 FQNEAQ, per germline (reference sequence). CDR3 length: 18 amino acids. The CDR3 nucleotides read TGTGCCAGCAGCTTAAAGTCGAGGCTAGCTGACTACACAGATACGCAGTATTTT. Translated: CASSLKSRLADYTDTQYF.

Only a few counts were recorded for this clonotype. The V gene is TRBV4-2, the J gene TRBJ1-3; D is unclear. This CDR3 is built from 15 residues. The V gene's germline CDR1 is LGHNA and CDR2 YNFKEQ. The ends were cut back, 1 base at V and 2 bases at J, with 9 bases in the middle. The CDR3 here is CASSQVTPAGNTIYF. DNA of the CDR3: TGTGCCAGCAGCCAAGTAACACCGGCTGGAAACACCATATATTTT.

This clonotype was recorded at least ten times. The CDR3 DNA follows: TGTGCCAGCAGCCCACGTTCCTCCTACAATGAGCAGTTCTTC. Its translation: CASSPRSSYNEQFF. The chain carries TRBV12-3 or TRBV12-4 and TRBJ2-1, with D uncertain. This CDR3 has 14 amino acids. Trimming took 6 bases from V and 0 from J, leaving 9 bases between them.

This clonotype was seen at least ten times. This chain connects TRBV7-9 to TRBJ2-1; 13 bases are a match to TRBD2. Germline V gene sequence: CDR1 SEHNR, CDR2 FQNEAQ (reference sequence). J lost 5 bases, V lost 5 bases, and 3 bases had no gene match. The CDR3 totals 15 residues. The CDR3 protein is CASSPTSGGNNEQFF. The CDR3 region has the DNA TGTGCCAGCAGCCCGACTAGCGGGGGGAACAATGAGCAGTTCTTC. The whole variable domain, remainder taken from reference TRBV7-9 and TRBJ2-1, is DTGVSQNPRHKITKRGQNVTFRCDPISEHNRLYWYRQTLGQGPEFLTYFQNEAQLEKSRLLSDRFSAERPKGSFSTLEIQRTEQGDSAMYLCASSPTSGGNNEQFFGPGTRLTVL.

This clonotype was seen a single time. The CDR3 DNA sequence: TGTGCCAGCTCACCCGGTCCTGGCCATGGCTACACCTTC. Encoded protein: CASSPGPGHGYTF. The chain is built from TRBV18 and TRBJ1-2; D is ambiguous. Germline lookup yields CDR1 KGHSH and CDR2 LQKENI. With 3 bases removed from V and 6 bases from J, the gap between germline ends came to 11 bases. The CDR3 contains 13 residues.

The rearrangement uses TRBV2 and TRBJ2-7, with 8 nucleotides matching TRBD2. CDR1 is SNHLY, CDR2 FYNNEI, per germline. The trim removed 4 bases at V and 0 bases at J, leaving 5 bases unmatched. This CDR3 comprises 15 residues. The CDR3 loop is CASSGVAGGSYEQYV. The CDR3 region has the DNA TGTGCCAGCAGTGGTGTCGCGGGGGGCTCCTACGAGCAGTACGTC.

The chain couples TRBV5-4 to TRBJ1-2, with 9 bases fitting TRBD1. Germline trimming cut 3 bases from V and 4 bases from J; bases unmatched to any gene: 10. This CDR3 has 16 residues. Per the germline V gene, CDR1 is SGHNT and CDR2 is YYREEE (reference sequence). CDR3 nucleotide sequence: TGTGCCAGCAGCTCAGGCGGGGACAGGGTTGTCTATGGCTACACCTTC. It translates to CASSSGGDRVVYGYTF.

In this sample, this clonotype turned up many times. The chain couples TRBV7-2 to TRBJ2-5; no definite D call. This CDR3 contains 12 residues. Trimming removed 4 bases at V and 5 bases at J, with 8 bases between. Per the germline V gene, CDR1 is SGHTA and CDR2 is FQGNSA. The chain's CDR3 is CASSYHPETQYF. For the CDR3, the DNA is TGTGCCAGCAGCTACCACCCTGAGACCCAGTACTTC. Variable domain in full (rest from reference TRBV7-2 and TRBJ2-5): GAGVSQSPSNKVTEKGKDVELRCDPISGHTALYWYRQSLGQGLEFLIYFQGNSAPDKSGLPSDRFSAERTGGSVSTLTIQRTQQEDSAVYLCASSYHPETQYFGPGTRLLVL.

This clonotype was observed a handful of times. V usage is TRBV7-6 and J usage is TRBJ2-2, with D tentatively TRBD2 (6 bases). The CDR3 is 15 amino acids. The germline gives CDR1 SGHVS, CDR2 FNYEAQ. Trimming left V 4 bases short and J 3 bases short, with 12 bases between. The CDR3 nucleotides read TGTGCCAGCAGCTCCCTGGGGGGAGACACCGGGGAGCTGTTTTTT. It is translated as CASSSLGGDTGELFF.

This clonotype has only a few counts. CDR3 in DNA: TGTGCCAGCAGCTTATCGTCCGGCAGCTCTGGAAACACCATATATTTT. This sequence encodes CASSLSSGSSGNTIYF. The chain links TRBV7-6 to TRBJ1-3; no firm D call. Germline CDR1 is SGHVS and CDR2 is FNYEAQ. Trimming left V 2 bases short and J 0 bases short, with 11 bases between. This CDR3 spans 16 amino acids.

This clonotype was observed many times. The V call is TRBV7-2, the J call TRBJ2-1, with D tentatively TRBD1 (5 bases). Germline V gene data show CDR1 as SGHTA and CDR2 as FQGNSA. The CDR3 has 18 amino acids. The V end was cut by 2 bases, the J end by 2 bases, with 19 bases between. CDR3 nucleotide sequence: TGTGCCAGCAGCTTATTATTGTTCGTCACAGGCACCTACAATGAGCAGTTCTTC. Translated: CASSLLLFVTGTYNEQFF. The full variable domain, in which reference TRBV7-2 and TRBJ2-1 provide the parts outside the CDR3, is GAGVSQSPSNKVTEKGKDVELRCDPISGHTALYWYRQSLGQGLEFLIYFQGNSAPDKSGLPSDRFSAERTGGSVSTLTIQRTQQEDSAVYLCASSLLLFVTGTYNEQFFGPGTRLTVL.

J is TRBJ2-7 and V is TRBV6-1; D unclear. The V gene's germline CDR1 is MNHNS and CDR2 SASEGT. The CDR3 runs to 12 residues. In nucleotides, the CDR3 is TGTGCCAGCAGGGGTCAGTCGGACGAGCAGCACGTC. It translates to CASRGQSDEQHV.

About this clonotype: This may come from a read error, since a much larger clone is one base off. The chain links TRBV6-2 or TRBV6-3 to TRBJ2-5; 9 nucleotides match TRBD1. CDR1 is MNHEY, CDR2 SVGEGT, per germline. The CDR3 is 14 amino acids. Trimming took 2 bases from V and 4 from J; bases not matched to a gene: 2. CDR3 loop: CASSYGTGRETQYF. DNA of the CDR3: TGTGCCAGCAGTTACGGGACAGGGAGAGAGACCCAGTACTTC.

This clonotype was observed at least ten times. The rearrangement joins TRBV7-8 to TRBJ1-5, with D hard to call. Trimming pared 2 bases from V and 4 bases from J, leaving 12 bases between. The CDR3 is made up of 15 amino acids. Germline values: CDR1 SGHVS, CDR2 FQNEAQ. The CDR3 DNA reads as TGTGCCAGCAGCTTATATCCGGCCGAGAATCAGCCCCAGCATTTT. Translation: CASSLYPAENQPQHF. The variable domain in full, with the rest retrieved from reference TRBV7-8 and TRBJ1-5, is GAGVSQSPRYKVAKRGQDVALRCDPISGHVSLFWYQQALGQGPEFLTYFQNEAQLDKSGLPSDRFFAERPEGSVSTLKIQRTQQEDSAVYLCASSLYPAENQPQHFGDGTRLSIL.

This clonotype was found many times. The V call is TRBV12-3 or TRBV12-4, the J call TRBJ2-7; perhaps D is TRBD1 or TRBD2 (5 bases each). Trimming removed 1 base at V and 3 bases at J, with 10 bases between. The CDR3 has 14 residues. Here the CDR3 reads CASSLGGSYYEQYV. Here the CDR3 DNA reads TGTGCCAGCAGTTTAGGGGGGTCTTACTACGAGCAGTACGTC.

This clonotype was detected only a few times. The rearrangement uses TRBV20-1 and TRBJ1-2; TRBD1 matches at 7 bases. Germline V CDR1 and CDR2: DFQATT, SNEGSKA (reference sequence). The CDR3 has 14 amino acids. Germline trimming cut 6 bases from V and 7 bases from J; bases unmatched to any gene: 14. CDR3 amino acids: CSATNNRGGGGYTF. CDR3 DNA: TGCAGTGCAACAAATAACAGGGGAGGGGGTGGCTACACCTTC.

J is TRBJ1-3 and V is TRBV6-6; D might be TRBD1 (6 bases). V lost 2 bases, J lost 6 bases, and 11 bases lay in between. Germline V gene data show CDR1 as MNHNY and CDR2 as SVGAGI (reference sequence). The CDR3 is 14 amino acids. The CDR3 reads CASSYTNRENTIYF. Written as DNA, the CDR3 is TGTGCCAGCAGTTACACCAACAGGGAAAACACCATATATTTT.

The chain recombines TRBV4-1 with TRBJ1-2; TRBD1 matches 7 bases. The junction had 4 bases not matched to a gene; V was cut back by 0 bases and J by 0 bases. The V gene's germline CDR1 is MGHRA and CDR2 YSYEKL. CDR3 length equals 16 residues. The CDR3 sequence: CASSQDSGTANYGYTF. CDR3 nucleotide sequence: TGCGCCAGCAGCCAAGATTCGGGGACAGCTAACTATGGCTACACCTTC.

The chain recombines TRBV27 with TRBJ1-5; D ambiguous. Germline V lookup: CDR1 MNHEY, CDR2 SMNVEV (reference sequence). The V end lost 4 bases, the J end lost 0 bases, and 13 bases lay between the germline ends. The CDR3 runs 16 residues. CDR3 sequence reads: CASSSPGWVSNQPQHF. Here the CDR3 DNA reads TGTGCCAGCAGTTCCCCTGGTTGGGTTAGCAATCAGCCCCAGCATTTT.

The chain is built from TRBV6-5 and TRBJ2-1, with 8 positions matching TRBD1. Germline V lookup: CDR1 MNHEY, CDR2 SVGAGI. The CDR3 has 15 amino acids. Trimming at V came to 4 bases and at J to 6 bases, leaving 8 bases not matched to a gene. The CDR3 loop reads CASSLDREISNEQFF. The CDR3 region has the DNA TGTGCCAGCAGTTTGGACAGGGAAATTTCCAATGAGCAGTTCTTC.

The V and J genes are TRBV4-1 and TRBJ1-5, with unresolved D. Germline-derived CDR1 and CDR2 are MGHRA and YSYEKL. This CDR3 region has 15 residues. Trimming cost V 0 bases and J 11 bases, with 17 bases left between them. CDR3: CASSQEGGMEVAQHF. The CDR3 DNA reads as TGCGCCAGCAGCCAAGAGGGAGGGATGGAGGTAGCCCAGCATTTT.

This clonotype was picked up a small number of times. The chain employs TRBV6-6 and TRBJ1-1; D is undetermined. V gave up 7 bases and J gave up 0 bases, with 9 bases separating them. The CDR3 is 13 residues long. Germline V gene sequence: CDR1 MNHNY, CDR2 SVGAGI (reference sequence). The CDR3: CASTVGLNTEAFF. As DNA, the CDR3 is TGTGCCAGCACCGTGGGTCTGAACACTGAAGCTTTCTTT.

The rearrangement uses TRBV12-3 or TRBV12-4 and TRBJ2-2, with 8 bases identical to TRBD1. V shed 5 bases and J 7 bases; nucleotides not matched to a gene: 6. CDR3 length: 14 residues. This CDR3 reads CASSPAGGIGELFF. CDR3 nucleotides: TGTGCCAGCAGTCCCGCAGGGGGCATCGGGGAGCTGTTTTTT.

V and J are TRBV2 and TRBJ1-5; 9 nucleotides line up with TRBD1. This CDR3 comprises 15 residues. Germline trimming cut 3 bases from V and 5 bases from J; bases unmatched to any gene: 5. The germline CDR1 and CDR2 sequences are SNHLY and FYNNEI. CDR3 amino acids: CASSDGQGSDQPQHF. The CDR3 DNA sequence: TGTGCCAGCAGTGACGGACAGGGGAGCGATCAGCCCCAGCATTTT.

V usage is TRBV19 and J usage is TRBJ1-6, with 11 bases that match TRBD1. This CDR3 is built from 14 residues. The trim removed 8 bases at V and 9 bases at J, leaving 6 bases unmatched. Per germline, CDR1 LNHDA and CDR2 SQIVND (reference sequence). CDR3 region: CASRWTGGLSPLHF. CDR3 in DNA: TGTGCCAGTCGCTGGACAGGGGGCCTTTCACCCCTCCACTTT.

CDR3 region: CATSRAPDLQETQYF. Here the CDR3 DNA reads TGTGCCACCAGCAGAGCACCGGACCTCCAAGAGACCCAGTACTTC. This chain connects TRBV15 to TRBJ2-5; D is ambiguous. V lost 1 base, J lost 1 base, and 10 bases lay in between. Germline lookup yields CDR1 LNHNV and CDR2 YYDKDF (reference sequence). This CDR3 has 15 residues.